This T cell receptor (beta chain) was recovered during a study of cytomegalovirus exposure and HLA in healthy donors. Study-level points and caveats: Subsequent analysis revealed that first-cohort TCR clusters tended to co-occur in the 130 or so validation repertoires. Researchers catalogued approximately 170 TCR beta chains as cytomegalovirus-associated.

Losses at the gene ends were 5 bases for V and 1 base for J; bases not matched to a gene: 4. The CDR3 covers 15 residues. Germline-derived CDR1 and CDR2 are SGHAT and FQNNGV. Produced via immunoSEQ multiplex PCR; TCRdb's table is partial and in-frame only. The repertoire consists of roughly 150,000 clones, with 86% occurring once and the leading ten covering roughly 6%. Worth noting for this clone: Antigen: not known.

The sample comprised PBMCs. This TCR came from a woman in her 30s in good health and CMV-seronegative. This rearrangement joins TRBV11-2 to TRBJ2-3, with 9 bases identical to TRBD2. CDR3 bases: TGTGCCAGCAGCGCACTAGCGGGCGGCACAGATACGCAGTATTTT. Its translation is CASSALAGGTDTQYF.